These 14 T cell receptor beta chains were sequenced from one sample in a study of T-cell reconstitution after alpha-beta-depleted transplantation in children. TCRbeta library construction was performed incorporating unique molecular identifiers. MiXCR, applied by TCRdb to the PCR reads, yields one record per CDR3 protein. This table holds roughly 670,000 distinct CDR3 sequences, about an eighth found once. The input for sequencing was PBMCs, taken before TCRalphabeta/CD19-depleted stem cell transplant. The origin of the receptors is a girl aged 2 to 10 with congenital amegakaryocytic thrombocytopenia, due to receive a stem cell transplant.

The table lists this clonotype with a few counts. The chain recombines TRBV12-3 or TRBV12-4 with TRBJ2-4; 10 positions agree with TRBD2. The CDR3 length is 14 residues. With V trimmed by 2 bases and J by 7 bases, 2 bases remained unmatched. The CDR3 spells CASSLTLAGNIQYF. The CDR3 DNA reads TGTGCCAGCAGTTTAACACTAGCGGGGAACATTCAGTACTTC.

To note about this clonotype: The junction does not match germline at one end; this may be a read error. The CDR3 loop reads CCAMAPIAGGGTDTQYF. DNA of the CDR3: TGCTGTGCCATGGCACCAATAGCGGGAGGGGGCACAGATACGCAGTATTTT. The V and J genes are TRBV20-1 and TRBJ2-3; 11 bases align to TRBD2. The CDR3 length is 17 residues. The germline gives CDR1 DFQATT, CDR2 SNEGSKA (reference sequence).

Only a few counts were recorded for this clonotype. DNA of the CDR3: TGTGCCAGCAGCTTAATGGCCGGGCCTACAGATACGCAGTATTTT. Protein: CASSLMAGPTDTQYF. This rearrangement joins TRBV11-2 to TRBJ2-3; D not resolved. Germline V gene data show CDR1 as SGHAT and CDR2 as FQNNGV. The CDR3 consists of 15 residues. Trimming removed 2 bases at V and 3 bases at J, with 12 bases between.

This clonotype has ten or more counts. This rearrangement joins TRBV7-8 to TRBJ1-4; the D is unclear. Germline V lookup: CDR1 SGHVS, CDR2 FQNEAQ. The V gene lost 1 base and the J gene lost 8 bases, with 14 bases spanning the gap. The CDR3 is made up of 15 amino acids. The CDR3 protein is CASSLGLRREEKLFF. DNA for the CDR3: TGTGCCAGCAGCTTAGGATTGAGAAGGGAGGAAAAACTGTTTTTT.

The count of this clonotype is one. A single base separates this from a much larger clone, so it may be a read error. The chain carries TRBV5-1 and TRBJ2-3; 9 bases match TRBD1. This CDR3 spans 15 amino acids. Germline loops: CDR1 SGHRS, CDR2 YFSETQ. CDR3 DNA: TGCGCCTGCAGCTCGGGACAGGGTAACACAGATACGCAGTATTTT. Its translation is CACSSGQGNTDTQYF.

As to this clonotype: A much bigger clone sits one base away, suggesting this may be a read error. The chain uses TRBV6-1 and TRBJ1-2, with 10 bases aligning to TRBD1. Germline CDR1 MNHNS, CDR2 SASEGT. This CDR3 is 15 amino acids long. The CDR3 loop reads CATSLGQGVNYGYTF. In nucleotides, the CDR3 is TGTGCCACCAGTCTCGGACAGGGGGTAAACTATGGCTACACCTTC.

This clonotype was picked up many times. The chain combines TRBV5-1 with TRBJ1-5; D may be TRBD1 (5 bases). The CDR3 consists of 14 residues. V lost 1 base and J 7 bases, leaving 12 bases between the germline ends. Germline assignment: CDR1 SGHRS and CDR2 YFSETQ. CDR3: CASSLSGQGQPQHF. The CDR3 bases are TGCGCCAGCAGCTTGTCAGGGCAGGGACAGCCCCAGCATTTT.

This clonotype was recorded many times. The chain couples TRBV5-1 to TRBJ2-1, with TRBD2 matching over 10 bases. With V trimmed by 7 bases and J by 4 bases, 11 bases remained unmatched. CDR1 SGHRS and CDR2 YFSETQ come from the germline V gene. The CDR3 loop spans 16 amino acids. Written as DNA, the CDR3 is TGCGCCAGCCAGCGCCGAGGGACTAGCGTATACAATGAGCAGTTCTTC. Protein: CASQRRGTSVYNEQFF.

This clonotype has just a few counts. The chain carries TRBV28 and TRBJ2-2; 12 bases fit TRBD2. CDR1 and CDR2 (germline): MDHEN, SYDVKM. This CDR3 spans 17 amino acids. Trimming at V came to 6 bases and at J to 1 base, leaving 6 bases not matched to a gene. This chain's CDR3 is CASRTPSGRENTGELFF. CDR3 nucleotides: TGTGCCAGCAGAACCCCTAGCGGGAGGGAGAACACCGGGGAGCTGTTTTTT.

The chain is built from TRBV6-1 and TRBJ2-1; TRBD1 matches at 9 bases. V shed 3 bases and J 8 bases; nucleotides not matched to a gene: 8. The CDR3 extends over 15 amino acids. CDR1 is MNHNS, CDR2 SASEGT, per germline. The CDR3 DNA is TGTGCCAGCAGTGATCTCTGGACAGGGGAGGATGAGCAGTTCTTC. Its translation is CASSDLWTGEDEQFF.

The chain has TRBV5-5 and TRBJ2-2; a possible D gene is TRBD2 (5 bases). The CDR3 length is 16 residues. Germline assignment: CDR1 SGHKS and CDR2 YYEKEE (reference sequence). The V and J ends lost 2 bases and 1 base respectively, with 12 bases between them. The CDR3 DNA is TGTGCCAGCAGCTTCCCAGCGGAGCGGAACACCGGGGAGCTGTTTTTT. Amino acids: CASSFPAERNTGELFF.

This clonotype was observed many times. The chain links TRBV27 to TRBJ2-7; D call uncertain. This CDR3 has 15 residues. Trimming shortened V by 3 bases and J by 2 bases, and 14 bases separated the two germline ends. Germline V gene lookup returns CDR1 MNHEY and CDR2 SMNVEV (reference sequence). The CDR3 protein is CASSLSWRQTYEQYF. CDR3 bases: TGTGCCAGCAGTTTGAGTTGGCGCCAAACCTACGAGCAGTACTTC.

The chain has TRBV5-1 and TRBJ2-6; 9 bases match TRBD1. Germline CDR1 and CDR2: SGHRS and YFSETQ. The CDR3 is made up of 18 amino acids. V lost 3 bases, J lost 0 bases, and 7 bases stayed unmatched. CDR3 amino acids: CASSSTGTGISGANVLTF. The CDR3 DNA is TGCGCCAGCAGCTCCACCGGGACAGGGATCTCTGGGGCCAACGTCCTGACTTTC.

This clonotype was detected only a few times. The rearrangement uses TRBV6-5 and TRBJ2-1; 11 nucleotides align to TRBD2. The CDR3 covers 19 residues. Germline V CDR1 and CDR2: MNHEY, SVGAGI. The V gene end was trimmed by 2 bases and the J gene end by 4 bases; junction bases not matched to a gene: 13. As DNA, the CDR3 is TGTGCCAGCAGTTACCCAAAACAGCTAGCGGGAGGCAATTACAATGAGCAGTTCTTC. It translates to CASSYPKQLAGGNYNEQFF.